This T cell receptor beta chain was identified in a study of CD8 T cells in ankylosing spondylitis listed by TCRdb under 2017. Concerning the study at large: T cell receptor beta repertoires were profiled in healthy donors and ankylosing spondylitis patients so that disease-linked TCR variants could be found. The whole study cohort included 85 to 120 healthy donors and under 30 ankylosing spondylitis patients. Peripheral blood was sampled, and synovial fluid was additionally collected from ankylosing spondylitis patients. Paper-wide results and their limitations: Some TCR beta motif variants had previously been reported in synovial fluid and blood of reactive arthritis patients, which suggested common disease-initiation mechanisms. The disease-linked clones had a CD8+ phenotype and were found at relatively low frequencies in peripheral blood. Blood from ankylosing spondylitis patients appeared to be characterized by a TCR beta motif made up of several highly homologous amino acid variants. The disease-linked clones were reported to be significantly enriched in matched synovial fluid samples from ankylosing spondylitis patients.

TCRdb names Illumina HiSeq 2500 as the instrument used. Quantitative 5'-RACE with molecular barcodes was used to prepare TCR beta libraries. Under the source paper's analysis protocol: Disease-linked TCR variants were identified with a new computational method built on a probabilistic model of VDJ rearrangement. The raw public data were reprocessed by TCRdb itself: fastp quality trimming at Q25, MiXCR clonotype calling, in-frame beta chains only. Rows merge per CDR3 protein into single entries with the most common DNA and genes. The V and J calls here are based on TCRdb, not the publication. The sample includes a few hundred thousand distinct CDR3 sequences, with around 10% observed a single time. Together, the top ten hold 6% to 8.5% of the sample. About this clonotype: Its antigen is still unknown. Per-nucleotide qualities are absent, and no much larger clonotype sits a single base away.

The clonotype originates from a male donor with ankylosing spondylitis or in good health (not recorded which). What was sequenced was blood, either unsorted or a sorted T cell fraction (not recorded which).

The CDR3 region: CASSWTATSSGNTIYF. The DNA reads TGTGCCAGCAGTTGGACCGCTACTTCCTCTGGAAACACCATATATTTT. The sequence joins TRBV6-5 to TRBJ1-3; no D gene can be assigned with confidence. The V and J ends are trimmed by 4 bases and 0 bases, leaving 13 bases between them. The germline V gene gives CDR1 as MNHEY and CDR2 as SVGAGI. The CDR3 runs 16 amino acids, cysteine and phenylalanine included. The retained sequence is limited to the CDR3, 48 bases, with the frame set at the first base.